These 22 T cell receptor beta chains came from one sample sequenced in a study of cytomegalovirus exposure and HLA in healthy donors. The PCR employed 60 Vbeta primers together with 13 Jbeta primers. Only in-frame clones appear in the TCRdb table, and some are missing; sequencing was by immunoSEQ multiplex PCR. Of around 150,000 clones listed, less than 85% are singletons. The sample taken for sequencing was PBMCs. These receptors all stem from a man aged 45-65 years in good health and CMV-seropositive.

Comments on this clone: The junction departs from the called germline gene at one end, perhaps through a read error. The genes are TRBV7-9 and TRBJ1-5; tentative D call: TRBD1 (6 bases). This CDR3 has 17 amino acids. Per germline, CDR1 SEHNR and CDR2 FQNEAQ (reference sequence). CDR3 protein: CSSSQMIAGTNPQPQHF. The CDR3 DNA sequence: TGTTCCAGCAGCCAGATGATTGCCGGGACAAACCCCCAGCCCCAGCATTTT.

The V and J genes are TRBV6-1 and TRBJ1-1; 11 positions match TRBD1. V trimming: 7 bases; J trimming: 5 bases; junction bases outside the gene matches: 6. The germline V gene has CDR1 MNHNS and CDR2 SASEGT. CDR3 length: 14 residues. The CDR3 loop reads CASKRDRGWTEAFF. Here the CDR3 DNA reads TGTGCCAGCAAGCGGGACAGGGGGTGGACTGAAGCTTTCTTT.

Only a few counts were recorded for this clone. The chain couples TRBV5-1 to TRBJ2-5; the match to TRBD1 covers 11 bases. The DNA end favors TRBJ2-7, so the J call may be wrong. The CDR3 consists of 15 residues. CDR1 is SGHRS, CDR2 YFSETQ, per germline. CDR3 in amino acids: CASSMRTGGASEQYF. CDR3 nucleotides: TGCGCCAGCAGCATGAGGACAGGGGGCGCGTCCGAGCAGTACTTC.

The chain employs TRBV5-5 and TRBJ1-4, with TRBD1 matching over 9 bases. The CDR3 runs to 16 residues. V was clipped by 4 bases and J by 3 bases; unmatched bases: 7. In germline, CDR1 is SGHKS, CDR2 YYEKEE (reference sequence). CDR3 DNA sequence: TGTGCCAGCAGCCCGACACAGGGGGCAGCTAATGAAAAACTGTTTTTT. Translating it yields CASSPTQGAANEKLFF. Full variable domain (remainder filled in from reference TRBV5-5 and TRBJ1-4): DAGVTQSPTHLIKTRGQQVTLRCSPISGHKSVSWYQQVLGQGPQFIFQYYEKEERGRGNFPDRFSARQFPNYSSELNVNALLLGDSALYLCASSPTQGAANEKLFFGSGTQLSVL.

Here the CDR3 reads CASSFLGQGSTANEKLFF. The CDR3 bases are TGTGCCAGCAGCTTCCTCGGACAGGGGAGTACGGCTAATGAAAAACTGTTTTTT. This rearrangement joins TRBV5-6 to TRBJ1-4, with 9 nucleotides matching TRBD1. Losses at the gene ends were 2 bases for V and 3 bases for J; bases not matched to a gene: 11. CDR3 length equals 18 residues. The germline V gene has CDR1 SGHDT and CDR2 YYEEEE.

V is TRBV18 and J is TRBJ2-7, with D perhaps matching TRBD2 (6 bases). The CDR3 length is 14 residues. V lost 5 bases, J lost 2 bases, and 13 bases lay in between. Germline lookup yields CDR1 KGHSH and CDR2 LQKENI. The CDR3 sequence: CASSGKEGPYEQYF. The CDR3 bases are TGTGCCAGCTCAGGAAAGGAGGGCCCCTACGAGCAGTACTTC.

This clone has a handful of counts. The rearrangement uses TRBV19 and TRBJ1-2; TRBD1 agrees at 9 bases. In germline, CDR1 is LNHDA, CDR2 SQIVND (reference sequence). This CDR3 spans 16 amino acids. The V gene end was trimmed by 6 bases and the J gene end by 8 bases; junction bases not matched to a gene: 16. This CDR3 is CASSPPRDRVVGGYTF. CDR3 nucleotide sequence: TGTGCCAGTAGCCCTCCGAGGGACAGGGTCGTGGGGGGCTACACCTTC. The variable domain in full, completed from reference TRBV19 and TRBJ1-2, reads DGGITQSPKYLFRKEGQNVTLSCEQNLNHDAMYWYRQDPGQGLRLIYYSQIVNDFQKGDIAEGYSVSREKKESFPLTVTSAQKNPTAFYLCASSPPRDRVVGGYTFGSGTRLTVV.

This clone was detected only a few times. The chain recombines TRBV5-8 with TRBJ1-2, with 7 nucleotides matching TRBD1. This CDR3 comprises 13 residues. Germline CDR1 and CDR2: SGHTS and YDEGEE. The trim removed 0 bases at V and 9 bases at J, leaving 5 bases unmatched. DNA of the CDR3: TGTGCCAGCAGCTTGGTCAGGGGGTATCGCTACACCTTC. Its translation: CASSLVRGYRYTF. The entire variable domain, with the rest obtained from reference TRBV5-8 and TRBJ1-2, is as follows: EAGVTQSPTHLIKTRGQQATLRCSPISGHTSVYWYQQALGLGLQFLLWYDEGEERNRGNFPPRFSGRQFPNYSSELNVNALELEDSALYLCASSLVRGYRYTFGSGTRLTVV.

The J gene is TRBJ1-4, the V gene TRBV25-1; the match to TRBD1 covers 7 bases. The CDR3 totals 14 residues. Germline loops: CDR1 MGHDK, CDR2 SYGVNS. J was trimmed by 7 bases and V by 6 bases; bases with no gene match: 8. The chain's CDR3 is CASSGQETGEKLFF. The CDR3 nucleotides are TGTGCCAGCAGCGGACAGGAGACGGGTGAAAAACTGTTTTTT.

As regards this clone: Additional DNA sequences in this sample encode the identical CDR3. DNA of the CDR3: TGTGCCAGCAGCGCCGAAGACAGACCTAATGAAAAACTGTTTTTT. Its protein product is CASSAEDRPNEKLFF. V is TRBV9 and J is TRBJ1-4, with D perhaps TRBD1 (5 bases). The CDR3 runs 15 residues. V was shortened by 3 bases and J by 3 bases, with 12 bases between the two germline ends. Germline V CDR1 and CDR2: SGDLS, YYNGEE.

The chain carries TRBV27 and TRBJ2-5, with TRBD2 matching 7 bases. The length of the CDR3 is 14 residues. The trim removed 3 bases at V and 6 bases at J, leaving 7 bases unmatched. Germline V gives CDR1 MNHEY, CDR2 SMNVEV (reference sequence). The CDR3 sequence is CASSFGLEHQTQYF. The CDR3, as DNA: TGTGCCAGCAGTTTCGGACTAGAACATCAGACCCAGTACTTC.

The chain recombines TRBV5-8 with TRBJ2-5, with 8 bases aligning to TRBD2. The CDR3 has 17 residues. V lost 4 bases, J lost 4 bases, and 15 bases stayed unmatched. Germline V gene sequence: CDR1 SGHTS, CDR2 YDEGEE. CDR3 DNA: TGTGCCAGCAGCGGCTACGAAAGGACTAGCCAACGAGAGACCCAGTACTTC. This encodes CASSGYERTSQRETQYF.

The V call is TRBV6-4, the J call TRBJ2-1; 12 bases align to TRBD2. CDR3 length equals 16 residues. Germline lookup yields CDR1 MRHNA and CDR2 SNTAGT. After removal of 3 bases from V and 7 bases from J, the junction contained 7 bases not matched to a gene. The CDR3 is CASSETSGRFKNEQFF. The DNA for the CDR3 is TGTGCCAGCAGTGAGACTAGCGGGAGATTCAAAAATGAGCAGTTCTTC.

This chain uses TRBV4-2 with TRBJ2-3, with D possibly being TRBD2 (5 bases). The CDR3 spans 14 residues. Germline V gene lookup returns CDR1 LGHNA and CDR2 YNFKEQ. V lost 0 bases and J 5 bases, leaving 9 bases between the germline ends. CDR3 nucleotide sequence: TGTGCCAGCAGCCAAGATAGGGAGATAGATACGCAGTATTTT. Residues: CASSQDREIDTQYF.

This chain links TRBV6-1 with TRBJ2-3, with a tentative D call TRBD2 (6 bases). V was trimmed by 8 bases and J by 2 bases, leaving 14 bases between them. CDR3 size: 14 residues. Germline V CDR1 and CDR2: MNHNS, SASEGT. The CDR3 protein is CASLDSGYTDTQYF. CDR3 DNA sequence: TGTGCCAGCCTTGATAGCGGATACACAGATACGCAGTATTTT.

CDR3 amino acids: CASSLAPSGSGDEQFF. The CDR3 DNA follows: TGCGCCAGCAGCTTAGCGCCTAGCGGGAGTGGGGATGAGCAGTTCTTC. V is TRBV5-1 and J is TRBJ2-1, with 10 bases identical to TRBD2. This CDR3 contains 16 residues. Trimming cost V 2 bases and J 8 bases; bases outside gene matches: 10. Germline V lookup: CDR1 SGHRS, CDR2 YFSETQ.

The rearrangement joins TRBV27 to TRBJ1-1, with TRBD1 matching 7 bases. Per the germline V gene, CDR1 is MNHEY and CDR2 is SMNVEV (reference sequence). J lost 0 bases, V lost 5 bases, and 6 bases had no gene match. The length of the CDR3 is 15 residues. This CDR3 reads CASSARQGVNTEAFF. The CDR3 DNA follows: TGTGCCAGCAGTGCCCGACAGGGCGTGAACACTGAAGCTTTCTTT.

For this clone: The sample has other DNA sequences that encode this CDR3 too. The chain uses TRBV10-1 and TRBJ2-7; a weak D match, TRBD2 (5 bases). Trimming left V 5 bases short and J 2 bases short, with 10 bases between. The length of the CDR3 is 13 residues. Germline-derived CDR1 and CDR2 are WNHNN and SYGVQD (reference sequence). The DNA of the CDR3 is TGCGCCAGCAGTCCAGCGGAGACCTACGAGCAGTACTTC. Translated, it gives CASSPAETYEQYF.

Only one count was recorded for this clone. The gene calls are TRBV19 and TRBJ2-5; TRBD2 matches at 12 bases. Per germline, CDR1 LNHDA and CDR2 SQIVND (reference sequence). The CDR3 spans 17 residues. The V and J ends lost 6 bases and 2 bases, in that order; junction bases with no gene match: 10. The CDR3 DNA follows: TGTGCCAGTAGCGGCGCGGGACTAGCGGGTATTCAAGAGACCCAGTACTTC. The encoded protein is CASSGAGLAGIQETQYF. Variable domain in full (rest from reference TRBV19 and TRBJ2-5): DGGITQSPKYLFRKEGQNVTLSCEQNLNHDAMYWYRQDPGQGLRLIYYSQIVNDFQKGDIAEGYSVSREKKESFPLTVTSAQKNPTAFYLCASSGAGLAGIQETQYFGPGTRLLVL.

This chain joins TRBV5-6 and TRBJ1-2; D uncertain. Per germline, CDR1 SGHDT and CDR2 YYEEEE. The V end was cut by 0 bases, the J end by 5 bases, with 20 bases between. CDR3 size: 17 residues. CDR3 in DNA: TGTGCCAGCAGCTTGGGAGGTCGGACCCGAGGGATATATGGCTACACCTTC. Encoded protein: CASSLGGRTRGIYGYTF.

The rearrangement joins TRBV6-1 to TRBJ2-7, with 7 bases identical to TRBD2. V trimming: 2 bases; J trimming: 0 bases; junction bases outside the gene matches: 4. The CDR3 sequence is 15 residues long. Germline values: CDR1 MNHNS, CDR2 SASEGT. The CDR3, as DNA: TGTGCCAGCAGTGAAAGGGCGGGAGCCTCCTACGAGCAGTACTTC. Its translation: CASSERAGASYEQYF.

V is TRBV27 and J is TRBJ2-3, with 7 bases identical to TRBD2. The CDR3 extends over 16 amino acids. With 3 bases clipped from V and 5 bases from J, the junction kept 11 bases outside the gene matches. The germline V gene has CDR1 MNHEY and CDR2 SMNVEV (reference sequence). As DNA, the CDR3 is TGTGCCAGCAGTTTTGGGAGTAGCGGGCTTGGAGATACGCAGTATTTT. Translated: CASSFGSSGLGDTQYF.